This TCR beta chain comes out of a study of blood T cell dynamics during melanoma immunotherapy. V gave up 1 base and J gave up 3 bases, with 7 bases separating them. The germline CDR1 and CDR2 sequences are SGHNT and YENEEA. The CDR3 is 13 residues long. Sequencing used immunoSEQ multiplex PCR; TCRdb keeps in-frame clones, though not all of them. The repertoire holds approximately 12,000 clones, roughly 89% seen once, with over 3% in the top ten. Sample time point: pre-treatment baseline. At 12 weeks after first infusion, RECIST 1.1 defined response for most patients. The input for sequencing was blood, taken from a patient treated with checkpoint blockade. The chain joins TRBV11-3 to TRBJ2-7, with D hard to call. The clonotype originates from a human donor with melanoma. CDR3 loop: CASSLALRYEQYF. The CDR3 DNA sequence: TGTGCCAGCAGCTTAGCCCTCCGCTACGAGCAGTACTTC.